The 32 T cell receptor beta chains in this list originate from one sample, sequenced in a study of cytomegalovirus exposure and HLA in healthy donors. The PCR employed 60 Vbeta primers together with 13 Jbeta primers. The method was immunoSEQ multiplex PCR; TCRdb's version includes in-frame clones alone and lacks a portion of them. The sample includes about 160,000 clones, roughly 80% of them seen just once. The material sequenced was PBMCs. The receptors stem from a male donor in good health and CMV-seropositive.

The V call is TRBV7-9, the J call TRBJ2-7, with TRBD2 matching 7 bases. The germline V gene encodes CDR1 SEHNR and CDR2 FQNEAQ (reference sequence). V gave up 2 bases and J gave up 3 bases; unmatched junction bases: 19. CDR3 length: 19 amino acids. The CDR3 is CASSLTNPASSGSIYEQYF. In DNA form, the CDR3 reads TGTGCCAGCAGCTTAACTAATCCGGCTTCTAGCGGATCGATCTACGAGCAGTACTTC. The full variable domain, completed using reference TRBV7-9 and TRBJ2-7, is DTGVSQNPRHKITKRGQNVTFRCDPISEHNRLYWYRQTLGQGPEFLTYFQNEAQLEKSRLLSDRFSAERPKGSFSTLEIQRTEQGDSAMYLCASSLTNPASSGSIYEQYFGPGTRLTVT.

The chain joins TRBV5-1 to TRBJ2-2, with a weak D call TRBD2 (5 bases). The germline CDR1 and CDR2 sequences are SGHRS and YFSETQ. The CDR3 sequence is 16 residues long. Trimming removed 1 base at V and 3 bases at J, with 13 bases between. CDR3: CASSLRVAGDTGELFF. CDR3 DNA sequence: TGCGCCAGCAGCTTGCGTGTGGCGGGCGACACCGGGGAGCTGTTTTTT.

The CDR3 bases are TGCGCCAGCTCCCGCGCCGGACAGACCTATGGCTACACCTTC. Translating gives CASSRAGQTYGYTF. The chain employs TRBV5-1 and TRBJ1-2, with D maybe TRBD1 (6 bases). This CDR3 region has 14 residues. V shed 7 bases and J shed 4 bases, with 17 bases lying between them. Germline CDR1 and CDR2: SGHRS and YFSETQ.

The chain links TRBV18 to TRBJ1-2, with D unresolved. The length of the CDR3 is 18 residues. The V and J ends lost 2 bases and 2 bases respectively, with 21 bases between them. CDR1 and CDR2 (germline): KGHSH, LQKENI. The CDR3 loop is CASSPVASRSPLNYGYTF. CDR3 nucleotide sequence: TGTGCCAGCTCACCAGTGGCCTCCCGTAGCCCCTTAAACTATGGCTACACCTTC. Full variable domain (outside the CDR3, taken from reference TRBV18 and TRBJ1-2): NAGVMQNPRHLVRRRGQEARLRCSPMKGHSHVYWYRQLPEEGLKFMVYLQKENIIDESGMPKERFSAEFPKEGPSILRIQQVVRGDSAAYFCASSPVASRSPLNYGYTFGSGTRLTVV.

This chain uses TRBV7-9 with TRBJ1-4; D not resolved. The CDR3 runs to 14 residues. The V end was cut by 5 bases, the J end by 8 bases, with 15 bases between. CDR1 and CDR2 from the germline V gene are SEHNR and FQNEAQ (reference sequence). CDR3: CASSSRGLREKLFF. The CDR3 coding sequence is TGTGCCAGCAGCAGTCGGGGTCTGAGGGAAAAACTGTTTTTT.

The gene calls are TRBV10-1 and TRBJ2-7, with 7 bases identical to TRBD1. The V segment lost 8 bases and the J segment 2 bases; nucleotides outside the gene matches: 9. The CDR3 consists of 14 residues. Germline lookup yields CDR1 WNHNN and CDR2 SYGVQD (reference sequence). CDR3 amino acids: CASSEVDRPYEQYF. Written as DNA, the CDR3 is TGCGCCAGCTCAGAAGTGGACAGGCCCTACGAGCAGTACTTC.

The rearrangement joins TRBV27 to TRBJ2-7; the D gene is possibly TRBD2 (5 bases). Trimming took off 3 bases at V and 0 bases at J, with 15 bases between the two ends. CDR3 length equals 16 residues. Germline CDR1 reads MNHEY; CDR2 reads SMNVEV (reference sequence). CDR3 nucleotide sequence: TGTGCCAGCAGTTTTGGCCATCCGGGGAGCTCCTACGAGCAGTACTTC. Its protein product is CASSFGHPGSSYEQYF.

This clone was seen a handful of times. The chain joins TRBV11-2 to TRBJ2-7; 8 positions match TRBD1. The CDR3 loop spans 13 amino acids. Germline-derived CDR1 and CDR2 are SGHAT and FQNNGV. Germline trimming cut 8 bases from V and 2 bases from J; bases unmatched to any gene: 5. CDR3 sequence (DNA): TGTGCCAGCGGCCGGGACAGGACCTACGAGCAGTACTTC. It yields the protein CASGRDRTYEQYF.

This chain connects TRBV6-1 to TRBJ1-1, with 8 bases aligning to TRBD1. The CDR3 extends over 15 amino acids. Germline trimming cut 4 bases from V and 1 base from J; bases unmatched to any gene: 5. The germline gives CDR1 MNHNS, CDR2 SASEGT. The CDR3 DNA sequence: TGTGCCAGCAGTGTAACAGGGGGATGGAACACTGAAGCTTTCTTT. Residues: CASSVTGGWNTEAFF.

The chain is built from TRBV10-3 and TRBJ2-3, with 9 bases lining up with TRBD1. From germline, CDR1 is ENHRY and CDR2 SYGVKD. The CDR3 covers 16 residues. V lost 3 bases to trimming and J lost 5 bases; unmatched junction nucleotides: 9. The CDR3 loop reads CAISDADRGYRDTQYF. DNA for the CDR3: TGTGCCATCAGTGATGCTGACAGGGGGTACCGAGATACGCAGTATTTT.

The genes are TRBV4-3 and TRBJ2-3; a possible D gene is TRBD1 (5 bases). This CDR3 contains 15 residues. Per germline, CDR1 LGHNA and CDR2 YSLEER. The V gene lost 0 bases and the J gene lost 6 bases, with 13 bases spanning the gap. The chain's CDR3 is CASSQDQRGRDTQYF. Here the CDR3 DNA reads TGCGCCAGCAGCCAAGATCAAAGGGGCCGTGATACGCAGTATTTT.

The chain has TRBV5-5 and TRBJ2-1; D perhaps matches TRBD2 (6 bases). V lost 3 bases and J 9 bases, leaving 10 bases between the germline ends. The CDR3 covers 12 residues. Germline CDR1 is SGHKS and CDR2 is YYEKEE (reference sequence). This CDR3 is CASSYLGGEQFF. The DNA for the CDR3 is TGTGCCAGCAGCTATCTGGGGGGTGAGCAGTTCTTC.

This chain uses TRBV18 with TRBJ1-5; 8 nucleotides align to TRBD1. Germline V lookup: CDR1 KGHSH, CDR2 LQKENI. The V and J ends lost 6 bases and 7 bases, in that order; junction bases with no gene match: 11. CDR3 length: 15 residues. The CDR3 region is CASSPGQGDIQPQHF. DNA for the CDR3: TGTGCCAGCTCCCCCGGACAGGGTGATATCCAGCCCCAGCATTTT.

The chain carries TRBV4-1 and TRBJ2-1, with 8 bases identical to TRBD2. With V trimmed by 5 bases and J by 0 bases, 6 bases remained unmatched. The germline V gene has CDR1 MGHRA and CDR2 YSYEKL. The CDR3 sequence is 16 residues long. In nucleotides, the CDR3 is TGCGCCAGCAGCTACCCGGGGGGGGGCTCCTACAATGAGCAGTTCTTC. Translated, it gives CASSYPGGGSYNEQFF.

There are a few counts of this clone. The chain links TRBV29-1 to TRBJ2-1; 8 bases agree with TRBD2. The J segment lost 8 bases and the V segment lost 7 bases, leaving 10 bases of the junction unmatched. The CDR3 sequence is 13 residues long. Germline V gene data show CDR1 as SQVTM and CDR2 as ANQGSEA. The CDR3, as DNA: TGCAGCGCGGGGACTAGAAGCAGCTATGAGCAGTTCTTC. Translated: CSAGTRSSYEQFF.

This clone was counted between two and nine times. J is TRBJ2-7 and V is TRBV30, with a weak D call TRBD1 (5 bases). Germline V gene sequence: CDR1 GTSNPN, CDR2 SVGIG (reference sequence). V gave up 0 bases and J gave up 0 bases, with 6 bases separating them. The CDR3 totals 13 residues. CDR3 residues: CAWSVDSSYEQYF. The CDR3 nucleotides are TGTGCCTGGAGTGTTGACAGCTCCTACGAGCAGTACTTC.

The rearrangement uses TRBV27 and TRBJ2-7; 11 nucleotides line up with TRBD1. J was trimmed by 7 bases and V by 3 bases; bases with no gene match: 2. The CDR3 extends over 13 amino acids. Per germline, CDR1 MNHEY and CDR2 SMNVEV (reference sequence). CDR3 region: CASSFGTGGEQYF. The CDR3, as DNA: TGTGCCAGCAGTTTCGGGACAGGGGGTGAGCAGTACTTC.

The chain recombines TRBV9 with TRBJ1-1; weak D call: TRBD1 (5 bases). The germline V and J ends were trimmed by 0 bases and 1 base, with 10 bases remaining between them. Germline V gene lookup returns CDR1 SGDLS and CDR2 YYNGEE. CDR3 length: 15 residues. In DNA form, the CDR3 reads TGTGCCAGCAGCGTAGTTAGTGGGGCGAACACTGAAGCTTTCTTT. It yields the protein CASSVVSGANTEAFF. The complete variable domain, with remaining parts taken from reference TRBV9 and TRBJ1-1, reads DSGVTQTPKHLITATGQRVTLRCSPRSGDLSVYWYQQSLDQGLQFLIQYYNGEERAKGNILERFSAQQFPDLHSELNLSSLELGDSALYFCASSVVSGANTEAFFGQGTRLTVV.

This rearrangement joins TRBV27 to TRBJ2-1, with 9 positions matching TRBD2. After removal of 6 bases from V and 3 bases from J, the junction contained 3 bases not matched to a gene. The germline gives CDR1 MNHEY, CDR2 SMNVEV (reference sequence). The CDR3 extends over 14 amino acids. The CDR3 DNA sequence: TGTGCCAGCAGAACACTAGCGGGCTACAATGAGCAGTTCTTC. This translates into CASRTLAGYNEQFF.

The gene calls are TRBV7-2 and TRBJ2-3, with D possibly being TRBD2 (5 bases). The V end lost 5 bases, the J end lost 5 bases, and 11 bases lay between the germline ends. This CDR3 comprises 13 residues. Germline CDR1 SGHTA, CDR2 FQGNSA. CDR3 sequence (DNA): TGTGCCAGCAGCGGACCACGGGGAGATACGCAGTATTTT. Protein product: CASSGPRGDTQYF.

This chain joins TRBV5-1 and TRBJ2-6; 9 bases match TRBD1. The CDR3 extends over 17 amino acids. J was trimmed by 4 bases and V by 3 bases; bases with no gene match: 8. From germline, CDR1 is SGHRS and CDR2 YFSETQ. CDR3 sequence (DNA): TGCGCCAGCAGCTCGGGACAGGGAACGGCCGGGGCCAACGTCCTGACTTTC. Its translation: CASSSGQGTAGANVLTF.

The rearrangement links TRBV4-1 to TRBJ1-5; no definite D call. Germline CDR1 MGHRA, CDR2 YSYEKL. V lost 4 bases and J lost 9, with 22 bases in between. The CDR3 spans 16 residues. The CDR3: CASSLLPPGPSRPQHF. The CDR3 DNA is TGCGCCAGCAGCCTCCTCCCTCCGGGTCCATCACGGCCCCAGCATTTT.

V and J are TRBV27 and TRBJ1-5; unclear D gene. Trimming took off 4 bases at V and 0 bases at J, with 16 bases between the two ends. This CDR3 spans 17 amino acids. Per the germline V gene, CDR1 is MNHEY and CDR2 is SMNVEV (reference sequence). CDR3 in DNA: TGTGCCAGCAGTTCCCAGACGGACTACTATAGCAATCAGCCCCAGCATTTT. Protein product: CASSSQTDYYSNQPQHF.

The V call is TRBV28, the J call TRBJ2-1, with 7 positions matching TRBD2. V lost 7 bases and J lost 3; bases outside the gene matches: 9. This CDR3 has 15 residues. The germline V gene has CDR1 MDHEN and CDR2 SYDVKM. The CDR3 nucleotides are TGTGCCAGCATTACGGGAGGTGGCTTCTACAATGAGCAGTTCTTC. Protein sequence: CASITGGGFYNEQFF.

The count of this clone is one. This rearrangement joins TRBV5-1 to TRBJ2-2; 7 nucleotides line up with TRBD1. Germline CDR1 is SGHRS and CDR2 is YFSETQ. This CDR3 comprises 15 residues. Trimming removed 0 bases from V and 7 bases from J; junction bases left unmatched: 6. This CDR3 is CASSLVGGGNGELFF. DNA of the CDR3: TGCGCCAGCAGCTTGGTAGGGGGCGGAAACGGGGAGCTGTTTTTT.

The chain couples TRBV19 to TRBJ1-5; TRBD1 matches 10 bases. The trim removed 5 bases at V and 0 bases at J, leaving 7 bases unmatched. In germline, CDR1 is LNHDA, CDR2 SQIVND (reference sequence). The CDR3 runs to 17 residues. For the CDR3, the DNA is TGTGCCAGTAGTCGACAGGGGGCCCCTTATAGCAATCAGCCCCAGCATTTT. Translation: CASSRQGAPYSNQPQHF.

The CDR3 DNA reads TGTGCCAGCAGTTACTCGAGGTGGCGGGACACCGGGGAGCTGTTTTTT. Translation: CASSYSRWRDTGELFF. The chain uses TRBV6-5 and TRBJ2-2, with a possible D match to TRBD2 (5 bases). V was cut by 0 bases and J by 3 bases, with 11 bases left in between. This CDR3 contains 16 residues. Germline V gives CDR1 MNHEY, CDR2 SVGAGI.

The CDR3 sequence is CASSPSRDGNTIYF. For the CDR3, the DNA is TGTGCCAGCAGCCCCTCCAGGGATGGAAACACCATATATTTT. The V call is TRBV7-2, the J call TRBJ1-3; TRBD1 might be the D (5 bases). CDR1 is SGHTA, CDR2 FQGNSA, per germline. The V end lost 5 bases, the J end lost 3 bases, and 11 bases lay between the germline ends. The CDR3 is made up of 14 amino acids.

The J gene is TRBJ1-1, the V gene TRBV29-1; no clear D gene. V dropped 2 bases and J dropped 8 bases, with 9 bases sitting between them. CDR1 is SQVTM, CDR2 ANQGSEA, per germline. This CDR3 contains 11 residues. The CDR3 coding sequence is TGCAGCGTTGAAAGGAGCTCGGAAGCTTTCTTT. It codes for CSVERSSEAFF. Based on the CDR3 plus reference TRBV29-1 and TRBJ1-1, the full variable domain is SAVISQKPSRDICQRGTSLTIQCQVDSQVTMMFWYRQQPGQSLTLIATANQGSEATYESGFVIDKFPISRPNLTFSTLTVSNMSPEDSSIYLCSVERSSEAFFGQGTRLTVV.

The V gene is TRBV7-2, the J gene TRBJ1-2; possibly TRBD1 for D (5 bases). The CDR3 loop spans 15 amino acids. Germline CDR1 SGHTA, CDR2 FQGNSA. V was cut by 5 bases and J by 5 bases, with 18 bases left in between. The chain's CDR3 is CASSPHLMGTYGYTF. CDR3 nucleotide sequence: TGTGCCAGCAGCCCACACCTTATGGGGACTTATGGCTACACCTTC. Complete variable domain (other parts from reference TRBV7-2 and TRBJ1-2): GAGVSQSPSNKVTEKGKDVELRCDPISGHTALYWYRQSLGQGLEFLIYFQGNSAPDKSGLPSDRFSAERTGGSVSTLTIQRTQQEDSAVYLCASSPHLMGTYGYTFGSGTRLTVV.

The chain joins TRBV6-5 to TRBJ1-1; perhaps TRBD1 as D (6 bases). V was trimmed by 2 bases and J by 4 bases, leaving 11 bases between them. CDR1 is MNHEY, CDR2 SVGAGI, per germline. This CDR3 has 14 amino acids. The CDR3 sequence is CASSYGGWGTEAFF. For the CDR3, the DNA is TGTGCCAGCAGTTACGGGGGCTGGGGCACTGAAGCTTTCTTT.

This sequence joins TRBV7-8 and TRBJ1-1, with D hard to call. The CDR3 consists of 13 residues. The V end was cut by 8 bases, the J end by 5 bases, with 15 bases between. CDR1 is SGHVS, CDR2 FQNEAQ, per germline. This CDR3 reads CASASAFRTEAFF. CDR3 in DNA: TGTGCCAGCGCGTCCGCTTTCAGGACTGAAGCTTTCTTT. Full variable domain (outside the CDR3, taken from reference TRBV7-8 and TRBJ1-1): GAGVSQSPRYKVAKRGQDVALRCDPISGHVSLFWYQQALGQGPEFLTYFQNEAQLDKSGLPSDRFFAERPEGSVSTLKIQRTQQEDSAVYLCASASAFRTEAFFGQGTRLTVV.